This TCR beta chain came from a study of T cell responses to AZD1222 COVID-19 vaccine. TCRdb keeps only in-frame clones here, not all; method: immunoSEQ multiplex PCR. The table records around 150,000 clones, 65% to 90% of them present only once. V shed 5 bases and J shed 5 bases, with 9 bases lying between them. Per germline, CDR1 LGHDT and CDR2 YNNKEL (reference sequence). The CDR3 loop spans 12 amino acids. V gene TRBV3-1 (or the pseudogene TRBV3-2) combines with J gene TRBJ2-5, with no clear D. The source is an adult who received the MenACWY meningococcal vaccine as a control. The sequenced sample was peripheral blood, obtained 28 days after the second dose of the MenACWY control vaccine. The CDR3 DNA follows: TGTGCCAGCAGCTCAAATTCGGAGACCCAGTACTTC. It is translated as CASSSNSETQYF.